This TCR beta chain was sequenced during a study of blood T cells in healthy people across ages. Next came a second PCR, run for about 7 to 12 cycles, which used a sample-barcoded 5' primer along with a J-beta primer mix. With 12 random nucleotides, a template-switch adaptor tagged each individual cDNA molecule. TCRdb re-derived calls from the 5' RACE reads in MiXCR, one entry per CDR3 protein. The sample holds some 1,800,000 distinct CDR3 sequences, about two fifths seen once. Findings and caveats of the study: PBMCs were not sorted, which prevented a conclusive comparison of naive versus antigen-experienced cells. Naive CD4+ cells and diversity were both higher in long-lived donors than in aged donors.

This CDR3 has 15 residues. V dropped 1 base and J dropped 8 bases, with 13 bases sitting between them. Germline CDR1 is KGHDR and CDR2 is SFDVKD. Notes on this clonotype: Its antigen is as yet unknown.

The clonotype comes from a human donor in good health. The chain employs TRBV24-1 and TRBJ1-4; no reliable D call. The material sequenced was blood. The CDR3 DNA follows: TGTGCCACCAGTGATTTTGAGCGAGGAAAAGAAAAACTGTTTTTT. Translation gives CATSDFERGKEKLFF.